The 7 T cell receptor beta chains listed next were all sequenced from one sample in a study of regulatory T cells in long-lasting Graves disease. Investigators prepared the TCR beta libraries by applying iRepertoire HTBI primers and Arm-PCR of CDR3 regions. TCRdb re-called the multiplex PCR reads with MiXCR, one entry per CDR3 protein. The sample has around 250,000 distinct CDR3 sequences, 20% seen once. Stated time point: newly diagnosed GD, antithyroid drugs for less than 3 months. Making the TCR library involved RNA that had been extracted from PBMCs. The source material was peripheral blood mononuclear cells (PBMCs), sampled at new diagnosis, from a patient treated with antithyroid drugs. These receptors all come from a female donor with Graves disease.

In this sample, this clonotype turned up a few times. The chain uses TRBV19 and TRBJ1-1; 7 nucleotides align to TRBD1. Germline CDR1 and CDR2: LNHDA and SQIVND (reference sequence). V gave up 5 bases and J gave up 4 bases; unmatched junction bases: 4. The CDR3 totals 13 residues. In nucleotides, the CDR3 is TGTGCCAGTAGTTCATACAGGGGCACTGAAGCTTTCTTT. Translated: CASSSYRGTEAFF.

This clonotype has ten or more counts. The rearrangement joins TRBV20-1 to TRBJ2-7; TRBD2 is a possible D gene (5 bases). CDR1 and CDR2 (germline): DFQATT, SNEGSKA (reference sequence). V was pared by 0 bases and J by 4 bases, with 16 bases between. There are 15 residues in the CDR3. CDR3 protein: CSARDGQSGWYEQYF. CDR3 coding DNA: TGCAGTGCTAGAGACGGGCAGTCGGGGTGGTACGAGCAGTACTTC.

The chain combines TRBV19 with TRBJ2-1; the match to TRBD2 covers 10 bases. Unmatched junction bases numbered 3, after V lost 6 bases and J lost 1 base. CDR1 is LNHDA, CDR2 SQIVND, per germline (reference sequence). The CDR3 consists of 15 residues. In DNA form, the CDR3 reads TGTGCCAGTAGGGTGACTAGCGGGTCCTACAATGAGCAGTTCTTC. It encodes CASRVTSGSYNEQFF.

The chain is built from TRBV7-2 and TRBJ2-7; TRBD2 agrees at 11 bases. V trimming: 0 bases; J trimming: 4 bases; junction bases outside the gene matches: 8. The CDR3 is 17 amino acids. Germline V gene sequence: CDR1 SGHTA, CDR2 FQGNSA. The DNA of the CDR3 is TGTGCCAGCAGCTTAGCGTGGGAATCTAGCGGGGGGTACGAGCAGTACTTC. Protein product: CASSLAWESSGGYEQYF.

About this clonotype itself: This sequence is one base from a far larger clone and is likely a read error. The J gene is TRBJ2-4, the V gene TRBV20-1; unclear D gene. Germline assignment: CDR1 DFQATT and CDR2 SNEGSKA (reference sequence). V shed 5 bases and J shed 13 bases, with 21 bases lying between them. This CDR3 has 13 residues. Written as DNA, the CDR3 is TGCAGTGCTCAACACAGCTCCTACAATGAGCAGTACTTC. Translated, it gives CSAQHSSYNEQYF.

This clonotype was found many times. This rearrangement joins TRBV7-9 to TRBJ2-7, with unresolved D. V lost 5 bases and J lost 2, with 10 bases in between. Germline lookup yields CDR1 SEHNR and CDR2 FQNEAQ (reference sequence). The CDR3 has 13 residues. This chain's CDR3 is CASSIGWPYEQYF. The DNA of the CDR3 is TGTGCCAGCAGCATAGGGTGGCCCTACGAGCAGTACTTC. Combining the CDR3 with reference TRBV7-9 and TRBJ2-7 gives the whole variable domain DTGVSQNPRHKITKRGQNVTFRCDPISEHNRLYWYRQTLGQGPEFLTYFQNEAQLEKSRLLSDRFSAERPKGSFSTLEIQRTEQGDSAMYLCASSIGWPYEQYFGPGTRLTVT.

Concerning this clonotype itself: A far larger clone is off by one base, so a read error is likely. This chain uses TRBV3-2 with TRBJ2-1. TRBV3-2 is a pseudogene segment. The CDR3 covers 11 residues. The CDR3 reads CVSSQGLEQFF. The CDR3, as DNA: TGTGTCAGCAGCCAAGGGCTTGAGCAGTTCTTC.